This T cell receptor beta chain was documented in a study of blood T cell repertoires in COVID-19. Whole-study context: The origin of the acute and convalescent COVID-19 samples was the United States, Italy and Spain. PBMCs, B-cell-depleted T cells, or T cells provided the cDNA or gDNA that made up the material.

Authors' methods: How many nucleated cells were present was estimated from reference gene primer amplification. Sequencing used immunoSEQ multiplex PCR; TCRdb keeps in-frame clones, though not all of them. The DNA was the basis for D and trimming; V, J and clone size are from that table. Among over 150,000 clones listed, more than 70% were seen once. The sample taken for sequencing was peripheral blood. The source is a woman in her 70s who had recovered from COVID-19.

CDR3 in DNA: TGTGCCAGCAGCGGCGTAGCGGGGCTGGGGACCCAGTACTTC. Translated, it gives CASSGVAGLGTQYF. This chain uses TRBV14 with TRBJ2-5, with TRBD2 identical over 8 bases. The CDR3 sequence is 14 residues long. Trimming took 5 bases from V and 7 from J; bases not matched to a gene: 9. CDR1 and CDR2 from the germline V gene are SGHDN and FVKESK.